The T cell receptor (beta chain) under discussion was sequenced for a study of shared clonotypes between healthy human individuals. V was shortened by 0 bases and J by 0 bases, with 12 bases between the two germline ends. Germline CDR1 is LNHNV and CDR2 is YYDKDF (reference sequence). This CDR3 has 16 amino acids. Each subset's genomic DNA was split evenly across several immunoSEQ plates. Clones were sequenced by immunoSEQ multiplex PCR, and TCRdb holds only the in-frame ones, with some missing. Of about 800,000 clones listed, about 96% are singletons. The naive CD8 fraction comprised CD45RO-negative cells positively selected for CCR7 and excluded terminally differentiated effector memory CD45RA+ cells.

Specimen: naive CD8+ T cells sorted from blood. The chain joins TRBV15 to TRBJ2-7; D unresolved. This TCR derives from a man aged 25 to 40 in good health. CDR3 nucleotides: TGTGCCACCAGCAGAGAAGCTACGGGTACCTCCTACGAGCAGTACTTC. Residues: CATSREATGTSYEQYF.